A single sample gave rise to the 29 T cell receptor beta chains below, sequenced in a study of PD-L1 blockade in urothelial cancer. Measured with immunoSEQ multiplex PCR; TCRdb has only the in-frame clones, and not every one. This table holds about 120,000 clones, more than 85% found once. The time point: peripheral blood 6 weeks after treatment start. The specimen comprised PBMCs, sampled around atezolizumab (anti-PD-L1) treatment. Receptors were obtained from a man between 60 and 70 years old with urothelial cancer.

V usage is TRBV19 and J usage is TRBJ2-2; maybe TRBD2 (7 bases). Germline CDR1 and CDR2: LNHDA and SQIVND (reference sequence). The CDR3 is 14 residues long. V shed 5 bases and J shed 6 bases, with 13 bases lying between them. CDR3 sequence reads: CASSPWGGAGELFF. In DNA, the CDR3 is TGTGCCAGTAGTCCGTGGGGGGGCGCCGGGGAGCTGTTTTTT.

V usage is TRBV18 and J usage is TRBJ1-3, with 8 bases aligning to TRBD1. Germline V CDR1 and CDR2: KGHSH, LQKENI. The CDR3 length is 16 residues. The ends lost 6 bases at V and 3 bases at J; junction bases unmatched: 10. The CDR3: CASSQPRGLSGNTIYF. Written as DNA, the CDR3 is TGTGCCAGCTCCCAACCCAGGGGGCTGAGTGGAAACACCATATATTTT.

This rearrangement joins TRBV19 to TRBJ2-1, with D perhaps matching TRBD2 (7 bases). Germline assignment: CDR1 LNHDA and CDR2 SQIVND (reference sequence). This CDR3 region has 14 residues. V dropped 4 bases and J dropped 2 bases, with 9 bases sitting between them. The CDR3 sequence is CASSKGGTYNEQFF. The CDR3, as DNA: TGTGCCAGTAGTAAGGGGGGGACCTACAATGAGCAGTTCTTC.

The chain uses TRBV28 and TRBJ2-5, with 8 positions matching TRBD1. The length of the CDR3 is 13 residues. Unmatched junction bases numbered 4, after V lost 5 bases and J lost 5 bases. The germline V gene encodes CDR1 MDHEN and CDR2 SYDVKM. The CDR3 here is CASSGQGWETQYF. For the CDR3, the DNA is TGTGCCAGCAGTGGACAGGGATGGGAGACCCAGTACTTC.

This sequence joins TRBV6-4 and TRBJ2-3; D may be TRBD1 (6 bases). CDR3 length: 13 residues. Germline values: CDR1 MRHNA, CDR2 SNTAGT. Trimming left V 5 bases short and J 2 bases short, with 8 bases between. This CDR3 reads CASSTGNTDTQYF. CDR3 nucleotide sequence: TGTGCCAGCAGTACAGGGAACACAGATACGCAGTATTTT.

The genes are TRBV6-5 and TRBJ2-7, with TRBD1 matching over 7 bases. The V and J ends lost 6 bases and 3 bases, in that order; junction bases with no gene match: 5. Germline CDR1 and CDR2: MNHEY and SVGAGI. The CDR3 is made up of 13 amino acids. The CDR3 reads CASSDRVLYEQYF. As DNA, the CDR3 is TGTGCCAGCAGCGACAGGGTCCTCTACGAGCAGTACTTC.

The CDR3: CASSLGGGQTDTQYF. Here the CDR3 DNA reads TGCGCCAGCAGCTTGGGGGGGGGCCAGACAGATACGCAGTATTTT. The chain carries TRBV5-1 and TRBJ2-3, with D perhaps matching TRBD2 (7 bases). Trimming cost V 0 bases and J 3 bases, with 11 bases left between them. CDR1 and CDR2 from the germline V gene are SGHRS and YFSETQ. The CDR3 has 15 residues.

The V call is TRBV18, the J call TRBJ1-5; D unclear. Germline V lookup: CDR1 KGHSH, CDR2 LQKENI. Trimming took off 3 bases at V and 4 bases at J, with 16 bases between the two ends. The CDR3 runs 16 residues. CDR3 sequence (DNA): TGTGCCAGCTCACCGAGTGGAGGCAGCCTAAATCAGCCCCAGCATTTT. It codes for CASSPSGGSLNQPQHF.

This clone showed up just a few times. The chain combines TRBV6-1 with TRBJ2-4; D is possibly TRBD2 (7 bases). The CDR3 has 14 residues. Germline CDR1 is MNHNS and CDR2 is SASEGT. Trimming removed 6 bases at V and 8 bases at J, with 17 bases between. The CDR3 coding sequence is TGTGCCAGCAGCCAAGGGGGGGGTTGGGACATTCAGTACTTC. This encodes CASSQGGGWDIQYF.

The chain recombines TRBV6-5 with TRBJ1-2, with TRBD1 matching over 7 bases. The V gene's germline CDR1 is MNHEY and CDR2 SVGAGI. CDR3 length: 15 residues. The trim removed 0 bases at V and 1 base at J, leaving 2 bases unmatched. For the CDR3, the DNA is TGTGCCAGCAGTTACTCGGGGGACAGTAACTATGGCTACACCTTC. Translation: CASSYSGDSNYGYTF.

A word on this clone: Germline is not matched at one junction end, which may reflect a read error. The chain links TRBV7-7 to TRBJ2-3; 8 bases line up with TRBD2. The germline V gene has CDR1 SSHAT and CDR2 FNYEAQ (reference sequence). The length of the CDR3 is 15 residues. CDR3 region: CASSLGAGGTDTQYF. CDR3 bases: TGTGCTAGCAGCTTAGGGGCGGGAGGAACAGATACGCAGTATTTT.

This rearrangement joins TRBV7-2 to TRBJ2-7; 7 bases are a match to TRBD1. The CDR3 totals 12 residues. Germline V gene lookup returns CDR1 SGHTA and CDR2 FQGNSA. V shed 4 bases, J shed 6 bases, and the junction held 3 bases outside the gene matches. The CDR3 DNA is TGTGCCAGCAGCTACGCAGGGGGCGAGCAGTACTTC. This encodes CASSYAGGEQYF.

This CDR3 reads CASCLGEQYF. The CDR3 coding sequence is TGTGCCAGCTGCCTCGGCGAGCAGTACTTC. The chain is built from TRBV2 and TRBJ2-7; D is undetermined. The germline V gene has CDR1 SNHLY and CDR2 FYNNEI. The CDR3 length is 10 residues. The germline V and J ends were trimmed by 8 bases and 6 bases, with 8 bases remaining between them.

This clone was seen just once. This sequence joins TRBV19 and TRBJ2-5; D is undetermined. The CDR3 runs 14 residues. V lost 3 bases to trimming and J lost 5 bases, with 13 bases between them. Germline CDR1 LNHDA, CDR2 SQIVND (reference sequence). The CDR3 loop reads CASSIATLTETQYF. CDR3 in DNA: TGTGCCAGTAGTATTGCGACTCTTACGGAGACCCAGTACTTC.

There are a few counts of this clone. V is TRBV6-5 and J is TRBJ1-2; the D is unclear. This CDR3 comprises 15 residues. Trimming shortened V by 1 base and J by 2 bases, and 11 bases separated the two germline ends. In germline, CDR1 is MNHEY, CDR2 SVGAGI. The CDR3 nucleotides read TGTGCCAGCAGTTACTGGCGCGAGGCGAACTATGGCTACACCTTC. Translation gives CASSYWREANYGYTF.

The genes are TRBV4-1 and TRBJ2-1; 9 bases are a match to TRBD2. CDR1 is MGHRA, CDR2 YSYEKL, per germline. The CDR3 loop spans 17 amino acids. The V and J ends lost 3 bases and 0 bases, in that order; junction bases with no gene match: 6. CDR3 amino acids: CASSHPLAGLSYNEQFF. The CDR3 bases are TGCGCCAGCAGCCACCCACTAGCGGGCCTCTCCTACAATGAGCAGTTCTTC.

This chain uses TRBV19 with TRBJ1-2; 8 bases are shared with TRBD1. Germline V lookup: CDR1 LNHDA, CDR2 SQIVND (reference sequence). The length of the CDR3 is 15 residues. The V gene end was trimmed by 4 bases and the J gene end by 0 bases; junction bases not matched to a gene: 4. The CDR3 DNA is TGTGCCAGTAGTAGCGGGACAGGTGCTAACTATGGCTACACCTTC. Its translation: CASSSGTGANYGYTF.

The rearrangement joins TRBV6-1 to TRBJ2-5; the D gene is possibly TRBD1 (6 bases). Germline loops: CDR1 MNHNS, CDR2 SASEGT. The CDR3 is made up of 14 amino acids. Trimming removed 6 bases from V and 5 bases from J, with 16 bases in between. The CDR3 reads CASSQPTGLETQYF. CDR3 nucleotide sequence: TGTGCCAGCAGCCAACCTACAGGGTTGGAGACCCAGTACTTC.

The J gene is TRBJ2-5, the V gene TRBV18, with 7 positions matching TRBD1. CDR1 and CDR2 (germline): KGHSH, LQKENI. Trimming took 5 bases from V and 3 from J; bases not matched to a gene: 6. This CDR3 has 14 residues. The CDR3: CASSINRGKETQYF. In nucleotides, the CDR3 is TGTGCCAGCTCAATAAACAGGGGAAAAGAGACCCAGTACTTC. Full variable domain (missing parts from reference TRBV18 and TRBJ2-5): NAGVMQNPRHLVRRRGQEARLRCSPMKGHSHVYWYRQLPEEGLKFMVYLQKENIIDESGMPKERFSAEFPKEGPSILRIQQVVRGDSAAYFCASSINRGKETQYFGPGTRLLVL.

The chain is built from TRBV7-8 and TRBJ1-2, with TRBD1 matching 9 bases. This CDR3 is built from 14 residues. CDR1 is SGHVS and CDR2 is FQNEAQ in the germline V gene. With V trimmed by 3 bases and J by 8 bases, 7 bases remained unmatched. The CDR3 protein is CASSFEQGAGGYTF. In DNA form, the CDR3 reads TGTGCCAGCAGCTTCGAACAGGGGGCGGGAGGCTACACCTTC. Drawing the rest from reference TRBV7-8 and TRBJ1-2, the complete variable domain is GAGVSQSPRYKVAKRGQDVALRCDPISGHVSLFWYQQALGQGPEFLTYFQNEAQLDKSGLPSDRFFAERPEGSVSTLKIQRTQQEDSAVYLCASSFEQGAGGYTFGSGTRLTVV.

The V gene is TRBV5-1, the J gene TRBJ2-7; TRBD1 matches 9 bases. Trimming took 4 bases from V and 4 from J; bases not matched to a gene: 12. CDR1 is SGHRS and CDR2 is YFSETQ in the germline V gene. The CDR3 totals 16 residues. The CDR3 DNA follows: TGCGCCAGCAGCCCCTCCCCGGACAGGGGTACTTACGAGCAGTACTTC. Protein: CASSPSPDRGTYEQYF.

V is TRBV29-1 and J is TRBJ2-1; D may be TRBD2 (6 bases). The CDR3 runs to 12 residues. Germline assignment: CDR1 SQVTM and CDR2 ANQGSEA. Trimming left V 4 bases short and J 7 bases short, with 11 bases between. The CDR3 DNA reads TGCAGCGTTGGCGGGGCCAAAAATGAGCAGTTCTTC. It yields the protein CSVGGAKNEQFF.

The chain joins TRBV6-1 to TRBJ1-6; 7 bases line up with TRBD1. The CDR3 is 14 amino acids. Losses at the gene ends were 2 bases for V and 8 bases for J; bases not matched to a gene: 3. In germline, CDR1 is MNHNS, CDR2 SASEGT. CDR3 DNA sequence: TGTGCCAGCAGTGAACGGGACAGCGATTCACCCCTCCACTTT. Its protein is CASSERDSDSPLHF.

This sequence joins TRBV6-6 and TRBJ2-2, with 7 bases fitting TRBD2. After removal of 6 bases from V and 4 bases from J, the junction contained 11 bases not matched to a gene. This CDR3 has 16 residues. CDR1 is MNHNY, CDR2 SVGAGI, per germline (reference sequence). The CDR3 DNA reads as TGTGCCAGCAGGGCCTTCACGGGAGGTAGCACCGGGGAGCTGTTTTTT. It translates to CASRAFTGGSTGELFF.

The chain carries TRBV5-1 and TRBJ2-5; TRBD2 is a possible D gene (6 bases). The CDR3 sequence is 14 residues long. Germline CDR1 SGHRS, CDR2 YFSETQ. Trimming took 1 base from V and 5 from J, leaving 12 bases between them. The CDR3, as DNA: TGCGCCAGCAGCTTGATGGTGGGGAGGGAGACCCAGTACTTC. Its protein product is CASSLMVGRETQYF.

This clone was seen a handful of times. In nucleotides, the CDR3 is TGTGCCAGCACCCCGAGGGGGGGAATCCAAGAGACCCAGTACTTC. Translation: CASTPRGGIQETQYF. This chain links TRBV7-9 with TRBJ2-5; tentatively, D is TRBD2 (7 bases). Trimming took 7 bases from V and 1 from J, leaving 16 bases between them. Germline CDR1 reads SEHNR; CDR2 reads FQNEAQ (reference sequence). The CDR3 runs 15 residues.

This clone has just one count. In DNA form, the CDR3 reads TGTGCCAGCAGCTTCGGCCCGGGCACTGAAGCTTTCTTT. Its translation is CASSFGPGTEAFF. The chain recombines TRBV11-2 with TRBJ1-1, with no clear D. Germline assignment: CDR1 SGHAT and CDR2 FQNNGV. This CDR3 region has 13 residues. Between the trimmed V and J ends, which lost 3 bases and 4 bases, there was a span of 9 bases.

The rearrangement links TRBV7-9 to TRBJ1-5; D possibly corresponds to TRBD1 (6 bases). The CDR3 has 14 amino acids. Trimming shortened V by 5 bases and J by 7 bases, and 15 bases separated the two germline ends. Germline CDR1 reads SEHNR; CDR2 reads FQNEAQ (reference sequence). CDR3 residues: CASSLTGSEQPQHF. The CDR3 nucleotides are TGTGCCAGCAGCCTAACAGGGTCGGAACAGCCCCAGCATTTT.

J is TRBJ2-7 and V is TRBV5-5, with TRBD1 matching over 9 bases. V was pared by 4 bases and J by 6 bases, with 11 bases of the junction left unmatched. CDR3 length: 15 residues. The germline V gene encodes CDR1 SGHKS and CDR2 YYEKEE (reference sequence). CDR3: CASSPRGQGFPEQYF. CDR3 sequence (DNA): TGTGCCAGCAGCCCGCGGGGACAGGGATTTCCCGAGCAGTACTTC. Using reference TRBV5-5 and TRBJ2-7 for the parts outside the CDR3, the full variable domain is DAGVTQSPTHLIKTRGQQVTLRCSPISGHKSVSWYQQVLGQGPQFIFQYYEKEERGRGNFPDRFSARQFPNYSSELNVNALLLGDSALYLCASSPRGQGFPEQYFGPGTRLTVT.